A selection of T cell receptor beta chains follows, all from one sample in a study of shared clonotypes between healthy human individuals. The repertoire was sequenced with immunoSEQ multiplex PCR; TCRdb's copy has only in-frame clones and lacks some. Of roughly 2.4 million clones listed, approximately 95% are singletons. Sequencing used naive CD4+ T cells sorted from blood. Source of these receptors: a man between 18 and 35 years old in good health. CDR3s include the opening cysteine and the closing phenylalanine or tryptophan. Fields, in order: D gene, V gene, CDR3 protein. D genes are given only for firm matches.

d_call: .; v_call: TRBV7-9; cdr3_aa: CASSPMEEQYF
d_call: TRBD1; v_call: TRBV11-2; cdr3_aa: CASSLTGGTGELFF
d_call: TRBD1; v_call: TRBV9; cdr3_aa: CASSVADRGLSGYTF
d_call: .; v_call: TRBV6-5; cdr3_aa: CASSSPGTEAFF
d_call: .; v_call: TRBV19; cdr3_aa: CASSGGELGTEAFF
d_call: TRBD2; v_call: TRBV7-9; cdr3_aa: CASSGDYLPYEQYF
d_call: TRBD1; v_call: TRBV6-5; cdr3_aa: CASSPGQGSYEQYF
d_call: .; v_call: TRBV28; cdr3_aa: CASSQVGDSYEQYF
d_call: .; v_call: TRBV11-3; cdr3_aa: CASSFLKVKGDTLHF
d_call: .; v_call: TRBV9; cdr3_aa: CASSVESTDTQYF
d_call: .; v_call: TRBV6-7; cdr3_aa: CASSYGAASSTDTQYF
d_call: .; v_call: TRBV7-2; cdr3_aa: CASSFGGAYEQYF
d_call: .; v_call: TRBV25-1; cdr3_aa: CASRGLNGELFF
d_call: .; v_call: TRBV5-1; cdr3_aa: CASSLTSTTYEQYF
d_call: .; v_call: TRBV7-2; cdr3_aa: CASSLTGDRQYF
d_call: .; v_call: TRBV6-1; cdr3_aa: CASSGRIPPYERYF
d_call: .; v_call: TRBV11-2; cdr3_aa: CASSRRDQRATQYF
d_call: .; v_call: TRBV27; cdr3_aa: CASSFRYNTGGEKLFF
d_call: TRBD2; v_call: TRBV5-4; cdr3_aa: CASSYGLAGHYNEQFF
d_call: .; v_call: TRBV4-3; cdr3_aa: CASSQRGSYEQYF
d_call: .; v_call: TRBV9; cdr3_aa: CASSVDRAVNTGELFF
d_call: .; v_call: TRBV18; cdr3_aa: CASSPPSKDGNEQFF
d_call: TRBD1; v_call: TRBV6-6; cdr3_aa: CASQGQASGNTIYF
d_call: .; v_call: TRBV6-1; cdr3_aa: CASSERHTASYGYTF
d_call: .; v_call: TRBV11-2; cdr3_aa: CASSSRTGRAYEQYF
d_call: .; v_call: TRBV18; cdr3_aa: CASSPQSYEQYF
d_call: .; v_call: TRBV9; cdr3_aa: CASNTGSGGYTF
d_call: .; v_call: TRBV19; cdr3_aa: CASRDRNTGELFF
d_call: .; v_call: TRBV10-3; cdr3_aa: CAITGGGFNSPLHF
d_call: TRBD1; v_call: TRBV9; cdr3_aa: CASSTTGGGGRETQYF
d_call: TRBD1; v_call: TRBV18; cdr3_aa: CASSATGNELDTQYF